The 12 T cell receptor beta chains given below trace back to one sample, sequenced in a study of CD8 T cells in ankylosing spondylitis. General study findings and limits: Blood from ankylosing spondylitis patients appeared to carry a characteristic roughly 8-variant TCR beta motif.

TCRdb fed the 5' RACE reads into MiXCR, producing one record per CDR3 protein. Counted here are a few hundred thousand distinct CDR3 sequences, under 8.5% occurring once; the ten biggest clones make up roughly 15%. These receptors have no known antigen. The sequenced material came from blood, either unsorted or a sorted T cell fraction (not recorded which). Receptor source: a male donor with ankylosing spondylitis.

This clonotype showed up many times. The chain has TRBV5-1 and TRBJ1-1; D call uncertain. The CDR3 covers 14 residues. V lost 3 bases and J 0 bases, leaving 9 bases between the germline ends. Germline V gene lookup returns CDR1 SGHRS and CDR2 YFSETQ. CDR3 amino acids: CASSSGPMNTEAFF. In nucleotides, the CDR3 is TGCGCCAGCAGCTCCGGGCCCATGAACACTGAAGCTTTCTTT.

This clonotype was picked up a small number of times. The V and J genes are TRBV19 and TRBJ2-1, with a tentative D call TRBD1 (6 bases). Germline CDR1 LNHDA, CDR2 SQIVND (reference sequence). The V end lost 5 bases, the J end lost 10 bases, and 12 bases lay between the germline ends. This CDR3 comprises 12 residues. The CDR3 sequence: CASSHRDGEQFF. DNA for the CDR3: TGTGCCAGTAGTCACAGGGATGGGGAGCAGTTCTTC.

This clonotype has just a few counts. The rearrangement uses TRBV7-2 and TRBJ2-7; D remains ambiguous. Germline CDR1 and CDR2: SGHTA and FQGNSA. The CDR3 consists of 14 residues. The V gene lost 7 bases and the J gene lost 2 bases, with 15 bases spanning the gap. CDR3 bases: TGTGCCAGCACCCTTCGGGCCTTTCCCTACGAGCAGTACTTC. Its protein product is CASTLRAFPYEQYF.

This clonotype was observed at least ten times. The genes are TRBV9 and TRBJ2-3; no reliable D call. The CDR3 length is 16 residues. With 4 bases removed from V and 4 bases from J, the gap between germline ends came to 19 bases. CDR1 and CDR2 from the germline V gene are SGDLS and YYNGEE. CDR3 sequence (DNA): TGTGCCAGCAGCCTCTCCGGGTCTCTCGCCCCAGATACGCAGTATTTT. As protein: CASSLSGSLAPDTQYF.

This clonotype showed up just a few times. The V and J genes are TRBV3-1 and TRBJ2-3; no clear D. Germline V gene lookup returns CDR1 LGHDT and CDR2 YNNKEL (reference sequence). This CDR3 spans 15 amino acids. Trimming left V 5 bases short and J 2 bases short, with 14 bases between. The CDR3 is CASSTRLDPTDTQYF. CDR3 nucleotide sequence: TGTGCCAGCAGCACCCGCCTAGATCCCACAGATACGCAGTATTTT.

This chain's CDR3 is CASSERTGRYEQYF. As DNA, the CDR3 is TGTGCCAGCAGCGAGAGGACAGGGCGCTACGAGCAGTACTTC. The chain employs TRBV9 and TRBJ2-7; 8 bases align to TRBD1. CDR1 SGDLS and CDR2 YYNGEE come from the germline V gene. Trimming took 3 bases from V and 3 from J; bases not matched to a gene: 5. The CDR3 runs 14 residues.

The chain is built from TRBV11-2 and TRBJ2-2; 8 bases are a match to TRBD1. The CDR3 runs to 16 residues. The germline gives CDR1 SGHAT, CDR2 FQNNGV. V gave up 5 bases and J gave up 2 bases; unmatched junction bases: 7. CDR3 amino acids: CASSINRGINTGELFF. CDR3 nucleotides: TGTGCCAGCAGCATAAACAGGGGGATTAACACCGGGGAGCTGTTTTTT.

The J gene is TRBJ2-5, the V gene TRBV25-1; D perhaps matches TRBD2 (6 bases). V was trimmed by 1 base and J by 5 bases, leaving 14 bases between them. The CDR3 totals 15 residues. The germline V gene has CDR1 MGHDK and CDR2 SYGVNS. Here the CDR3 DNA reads TGTGCCAGCAGTGAATTTGGGGGAGGAGGGGAGACCCAGTACTTC. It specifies CASSEFGGGGETQYF.

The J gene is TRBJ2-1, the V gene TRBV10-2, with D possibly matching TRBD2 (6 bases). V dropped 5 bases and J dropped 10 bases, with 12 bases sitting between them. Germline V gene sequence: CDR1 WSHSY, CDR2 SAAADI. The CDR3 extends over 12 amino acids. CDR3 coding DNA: TGCGCCAGCAGTACCTGGACTACCGAGCAGTTCTTC. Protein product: CASSTWTTEQFF.

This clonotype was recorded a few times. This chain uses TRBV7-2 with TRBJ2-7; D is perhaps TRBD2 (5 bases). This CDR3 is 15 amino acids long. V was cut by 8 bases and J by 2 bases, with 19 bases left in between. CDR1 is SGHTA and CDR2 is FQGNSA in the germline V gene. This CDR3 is CASSVVGAGTYEQYF. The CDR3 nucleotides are TGTGCCAGCTCGGTAGTGGGAGCTGGCACCTACGAGCAGTACTTC.

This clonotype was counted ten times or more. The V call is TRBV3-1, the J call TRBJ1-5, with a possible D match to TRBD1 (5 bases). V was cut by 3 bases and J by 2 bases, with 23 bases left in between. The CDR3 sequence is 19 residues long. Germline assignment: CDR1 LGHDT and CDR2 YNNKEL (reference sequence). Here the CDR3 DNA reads TGTGCCAGCAGCCACTCACGTAAGACACGGGGGGATGGCAATCAGCCCCAGCATTTT. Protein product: CASSHSRKTRGDGNQPQHF.

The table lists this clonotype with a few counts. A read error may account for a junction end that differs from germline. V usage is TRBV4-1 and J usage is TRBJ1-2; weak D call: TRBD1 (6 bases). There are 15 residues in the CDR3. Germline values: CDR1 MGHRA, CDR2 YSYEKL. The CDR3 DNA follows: TGCGCCAGCACCCAAGATACAGGGACGGCAGCTGGCTACACCTTC. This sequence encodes CASTQDTGTAAGYTF.